This T cell receptor beta chain stems from a study of CD8+ T cells in alopecia areata. For the study at large: Treated patients swallowed 5 to 10 mg of oral tofacitinib twice daily.

This clone came up a few times. cDNA serving as the sequencing template came from extracted, reverse transcribed RNA. Measured with immunoSEQ multiplex PCR; TCRdb has only the in-frame clones, and not every one. The table lists some 160,000 clones, around three fifths of them singletons. Treatment meaning: oral pan-JAK inhibitor, 5-10 mg twice daily. The V gene's germline CDR1 is SQVTM and CDR2 ANQGSEA. V lost 4 bases, J lost 2 bases, and 11 bases lay in between. CDR3 length: 13 amino acids. The chain uses TRBV29-1 and TRBJ1-1; D is uncertain. The material was CD4+ T cells sorted from blood, obtained at week 4, from a patient treated with tofacitinib. The origin of this receptor is a human donor with alopecia areata. As DNA, the CDR3 is TGCAGCGTTGGAAAGAAAATCAACACTGAAGCTTTCTTT. Translated, it gives CSVGKKINTEAFF.